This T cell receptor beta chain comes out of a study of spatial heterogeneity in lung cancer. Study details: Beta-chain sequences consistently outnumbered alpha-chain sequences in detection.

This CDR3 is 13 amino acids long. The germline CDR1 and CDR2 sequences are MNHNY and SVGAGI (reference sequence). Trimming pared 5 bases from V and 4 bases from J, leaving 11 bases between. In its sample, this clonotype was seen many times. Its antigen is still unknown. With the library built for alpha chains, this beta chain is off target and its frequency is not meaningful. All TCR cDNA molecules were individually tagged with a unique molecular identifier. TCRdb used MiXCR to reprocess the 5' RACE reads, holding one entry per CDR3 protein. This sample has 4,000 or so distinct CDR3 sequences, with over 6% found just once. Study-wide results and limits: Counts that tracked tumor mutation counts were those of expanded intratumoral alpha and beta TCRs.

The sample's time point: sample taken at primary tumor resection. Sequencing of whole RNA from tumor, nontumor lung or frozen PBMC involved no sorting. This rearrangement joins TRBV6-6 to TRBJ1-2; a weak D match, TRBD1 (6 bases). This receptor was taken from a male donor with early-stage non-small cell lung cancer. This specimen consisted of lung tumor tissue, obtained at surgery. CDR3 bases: TGTGCCAGCAGTACCCGGGACACCTATGGCTACACCTTC. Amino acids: CASSTRDTYGYTF.